This TCR beta chain was obtained from a study of shared clonotypes between healthy human individuals. General study findings and limits: Among a handful of donors, 4.5% to 5.5% of naive CD4 clonotypes were found in common.

Researchers divided each subset's genomic DNA evenly across several immunoSEQ plates. Replicate PCRs for sorted subsets used about 200 ng DNA; this equaled 30,000 to 35,000 T cell genomes. Profiling relied on immunoSEQ multiplex PCR, and the TCRdb table lists in-frame clones only, not all of them. The profile shows around 1,900,000 clones, just under 95% of them singletons. V lost 5 bases, J lost 0 bases, and 11 bases stayed unmatched. This CDR3 has 18 amino acids. CDR1 is SEHNR, CDR2 FQNEAQ, per germline (reference sequence). Concerning this clone: Its target is unknown.

Terminally differentiated effector memory CD45RA+ cells were excluded by CCR7 positive selection of CD45RO-negative cells. The donor cohort consisted entirely of Caucasian adults residing in Nashville, Tennessee. The rearrangement links TRBV7-9 to TRBJ2-4, with 9 bases matching TRBD1. This receptor was taken from a man aged 18 to 35 in good health. Some clones in this sample may be carry-over from other donors' samples. The specimen sequenced was naive CD8+ T cells from PBMCs. In DNA, the CDR3 is TGTGCCAGCAGCCCAGTATCCACACAGGGGGCAGCCAAAAACATTCAGTACTTC. It is translated as CASSPVSTQGAAKNIQYF.